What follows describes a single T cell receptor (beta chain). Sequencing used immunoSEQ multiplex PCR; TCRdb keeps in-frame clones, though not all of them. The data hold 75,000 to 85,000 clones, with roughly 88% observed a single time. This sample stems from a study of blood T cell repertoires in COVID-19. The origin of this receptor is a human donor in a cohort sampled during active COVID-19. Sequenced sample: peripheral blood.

The CDR3 sequence is CASSPGGPEEQYF. CDR3 nucleotide sequence: TGTGCCAGCTCACCGGGGGGGCCGGAAGAGCAGTACTTC. The chain recombines TRBV18 with TRBJ2-7; D perhaps matches TRBD2 (7 bases). Trimming pared 3 bases from V and 7 bases from J, leaving 13 bases between. CDR1 is KGHSH and CDR2 is LQKENI in the germline V gene. The CDR3 length is 13 residues.